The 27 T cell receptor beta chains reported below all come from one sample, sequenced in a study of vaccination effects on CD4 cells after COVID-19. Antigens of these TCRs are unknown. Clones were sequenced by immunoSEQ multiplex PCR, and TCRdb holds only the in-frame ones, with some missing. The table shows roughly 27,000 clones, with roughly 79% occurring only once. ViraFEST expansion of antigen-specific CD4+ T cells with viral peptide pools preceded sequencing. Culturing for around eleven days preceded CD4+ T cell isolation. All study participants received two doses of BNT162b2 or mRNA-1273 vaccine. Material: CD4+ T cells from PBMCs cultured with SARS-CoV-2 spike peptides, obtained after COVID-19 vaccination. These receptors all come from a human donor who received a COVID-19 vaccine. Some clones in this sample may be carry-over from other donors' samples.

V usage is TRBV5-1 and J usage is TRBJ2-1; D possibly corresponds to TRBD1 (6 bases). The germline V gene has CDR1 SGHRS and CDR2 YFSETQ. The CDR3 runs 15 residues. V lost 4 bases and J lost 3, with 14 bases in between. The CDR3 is CASSRSTDSYNEQFF. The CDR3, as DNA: TGCGCCAGCAGCCGTTCCACGGACAGCTACAATGAGCAGTTCTTC.

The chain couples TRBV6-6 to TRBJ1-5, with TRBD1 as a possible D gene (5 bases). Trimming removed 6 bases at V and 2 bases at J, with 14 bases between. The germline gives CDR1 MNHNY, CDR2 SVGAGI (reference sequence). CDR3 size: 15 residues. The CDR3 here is CASSLRDPRNQPQHF. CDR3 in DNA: TGTGCCAGCAGCCTCCGGGACCCCCGCAATCAGCCCCAGCATTTT.

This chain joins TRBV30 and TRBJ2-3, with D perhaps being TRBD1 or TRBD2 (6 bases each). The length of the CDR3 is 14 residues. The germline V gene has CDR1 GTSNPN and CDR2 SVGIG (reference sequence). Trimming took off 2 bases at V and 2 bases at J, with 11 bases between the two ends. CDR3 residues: CAWSRGVHTDTQYF. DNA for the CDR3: TGTGCCTGGAGTAGGGGGGTCCACACAGATACGCAGTATTTT.

The CDR3 reads CASRAGGGKDGNTQYF. Here the CDR3 DNA reads TGCGCCAGCCGGGCCGGGGGGGGGAAGGATGGTAATACGCAGTATTTT. The chain uses TRBV5-1 and TRBJ2-3; 8 bases are a match to TRBD2. V shed 7 bases and J 7 bases; nucleotides not matched to a gene: 17. Germline V gene data show CDR1 as SGHRS and CDR2 as YFSETQ. The CDR3 is made up of 16 amino acids.

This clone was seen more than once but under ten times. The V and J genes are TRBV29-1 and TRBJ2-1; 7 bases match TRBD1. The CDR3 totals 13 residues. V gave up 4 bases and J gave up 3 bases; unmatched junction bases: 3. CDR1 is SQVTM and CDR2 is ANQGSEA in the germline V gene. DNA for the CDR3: TGCAGCGTTGCTCGGGACAGCTACAATGAGCAGTTCTTC. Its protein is CSVARDSYNEQFF.

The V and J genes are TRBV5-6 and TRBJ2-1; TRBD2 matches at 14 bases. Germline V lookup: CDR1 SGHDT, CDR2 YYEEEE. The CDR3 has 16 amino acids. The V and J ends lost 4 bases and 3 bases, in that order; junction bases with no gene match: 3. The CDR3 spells CASSEGTSGSYNEQFF. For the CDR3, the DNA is TGTGCCAGCAGCGAAGGGACTAGCGGGAGCTACAATGAGCAGTTCTTC.

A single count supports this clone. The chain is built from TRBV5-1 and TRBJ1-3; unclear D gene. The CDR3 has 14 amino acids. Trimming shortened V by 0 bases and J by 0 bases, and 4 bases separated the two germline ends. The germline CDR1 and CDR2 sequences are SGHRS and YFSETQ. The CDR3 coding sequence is TGCGCCAGCAGCTTGGGCAGCTCTGGAAACACCATATATTTT. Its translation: CASSLGSSGNTIYF.

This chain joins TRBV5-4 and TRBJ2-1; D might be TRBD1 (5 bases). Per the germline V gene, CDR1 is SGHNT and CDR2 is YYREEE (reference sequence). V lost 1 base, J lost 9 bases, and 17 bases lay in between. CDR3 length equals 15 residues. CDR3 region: CASSLPRGREVEQFF. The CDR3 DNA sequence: TGTGCCAGCAGCTTGCCTAGGGGTCGAGAGGTTGAGCAGTTCTTC.

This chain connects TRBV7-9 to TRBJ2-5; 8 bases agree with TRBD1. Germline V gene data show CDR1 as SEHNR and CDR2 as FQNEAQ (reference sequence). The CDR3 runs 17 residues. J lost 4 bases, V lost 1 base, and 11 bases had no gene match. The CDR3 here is CASSLGAGGTGRETQYF. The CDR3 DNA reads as TGTGCCAGCAGCTTAGGGGCAGGGGGGACAGGAAGAGAGACCCAGTACTTC.

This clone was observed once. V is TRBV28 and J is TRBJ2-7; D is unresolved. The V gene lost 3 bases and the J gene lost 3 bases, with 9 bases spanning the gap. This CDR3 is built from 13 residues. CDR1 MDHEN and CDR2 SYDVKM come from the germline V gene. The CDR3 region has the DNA TGTGCCAGCAGTTTCGGGCCGCTCTACGAGCAGTACGTC. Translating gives CASSFGPLYEQYV.

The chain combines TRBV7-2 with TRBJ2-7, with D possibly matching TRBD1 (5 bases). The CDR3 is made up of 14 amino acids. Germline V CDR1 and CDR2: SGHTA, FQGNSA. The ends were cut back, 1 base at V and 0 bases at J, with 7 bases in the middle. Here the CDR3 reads CASSLDRSSYEQYV. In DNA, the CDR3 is TGTGCCAGCAGCTTAGACAGGAGCTCCTACGAGCAGTACGTC.

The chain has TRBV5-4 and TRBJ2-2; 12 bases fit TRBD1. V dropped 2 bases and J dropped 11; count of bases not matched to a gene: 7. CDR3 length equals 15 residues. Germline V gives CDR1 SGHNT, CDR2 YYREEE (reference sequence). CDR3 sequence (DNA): TGTGCCAGCAGCTTAGCGGGACAGGGGGCGAGAGAGCTGTTTTTT. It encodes CASSLAGQGARELFF.

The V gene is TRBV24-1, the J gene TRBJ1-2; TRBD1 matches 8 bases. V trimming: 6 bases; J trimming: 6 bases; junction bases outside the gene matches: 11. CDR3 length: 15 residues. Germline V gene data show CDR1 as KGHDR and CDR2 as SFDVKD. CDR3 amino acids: CATSNRGDRVDGYTF. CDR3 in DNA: TGTGCCACCAGTAACAGGGGGGATAGGGTGGATGGCTACACCTTC.

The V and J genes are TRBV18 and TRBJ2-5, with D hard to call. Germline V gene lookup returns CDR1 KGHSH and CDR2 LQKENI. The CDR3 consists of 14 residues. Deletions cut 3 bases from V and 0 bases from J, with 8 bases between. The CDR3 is CASSPLEYQETQYF. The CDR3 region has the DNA TGTGCCAGCTCACCTTTGGAGTACCAAGAGACCCAGTACTTC. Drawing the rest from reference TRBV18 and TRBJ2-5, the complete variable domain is NAGVMQNPRHLVRRRGQEARLRCSPMKGHSHVYWYRQLPEEGLKFMVYLQKENIIDESGMPKERFSAEFPKEGPSILRIQQVVRGDSAAYFCASSPLEYQETQYFGPGTRLLVL.

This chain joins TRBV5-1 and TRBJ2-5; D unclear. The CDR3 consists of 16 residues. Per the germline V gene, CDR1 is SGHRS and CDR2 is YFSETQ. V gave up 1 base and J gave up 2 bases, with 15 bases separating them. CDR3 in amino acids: CASSLQPNPLQETQYF. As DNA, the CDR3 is TGCGCCAGCAGCTTGCAACCGAATCCACTACAAGAGACCCAGTACTTC.

CDR3 in amino acids: CASRRGQTNTEAFF. The CDR3, as DNA: TGTGCCAGCAGACGTGGACAGACGAACACTGAAGCTTTCTTT. The chain has TRBV6-5 and TRBJ1-1, with a weak D call TRBD1 (6 bases). The CDR3 has 14 amino acids. V lost 6 bases, J lost 1 base, and 12 bases lay in between. CDR1 and CDR2 (germline): MNHEY, SVGAGI.

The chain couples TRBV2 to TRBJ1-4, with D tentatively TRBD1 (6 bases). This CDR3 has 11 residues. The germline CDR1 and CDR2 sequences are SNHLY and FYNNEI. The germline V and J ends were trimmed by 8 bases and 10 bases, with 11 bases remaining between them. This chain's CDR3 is CASHRVGKLFF. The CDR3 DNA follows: TGTGCCAGCCACAGGGTTGGAAAACTGTTTTTT.

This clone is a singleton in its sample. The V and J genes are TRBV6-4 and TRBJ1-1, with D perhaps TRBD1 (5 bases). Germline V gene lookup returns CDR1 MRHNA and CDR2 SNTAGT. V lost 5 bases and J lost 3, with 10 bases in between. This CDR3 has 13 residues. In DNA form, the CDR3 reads TGTGCCAGCAGTAGAGAACAGGACACTGAAGCTTTCTTT. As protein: CASSREQDTEAFF.

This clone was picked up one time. The CDR3 sequence: CASSPGTVNEKLFF. CDR3 DNA sequence: TGTGCCAGCAGTCCCGGGACGGTTAATGAAAAACTGTTTTTT. J is TRBJ1-4 and V is TRBV5-6; a possible D gene is TRBD1 (5 bases). The germline V gene has CDR1 SGHDT and CDR2 YYEEEE. V was trimmed by 5 bases and J by 4 bases, leaving 12 bases between them. CDR3 size: 14 residues.

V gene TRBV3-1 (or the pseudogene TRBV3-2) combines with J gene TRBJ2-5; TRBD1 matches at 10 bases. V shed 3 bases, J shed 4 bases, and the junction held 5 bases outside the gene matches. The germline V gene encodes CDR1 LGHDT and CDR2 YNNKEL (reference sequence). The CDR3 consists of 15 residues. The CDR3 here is CASSHSGQGGETQYF. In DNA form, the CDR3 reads TGTGCCAGCAGCCATTCCGGACAGGGGGGAGAGACCCAGTACTTC.

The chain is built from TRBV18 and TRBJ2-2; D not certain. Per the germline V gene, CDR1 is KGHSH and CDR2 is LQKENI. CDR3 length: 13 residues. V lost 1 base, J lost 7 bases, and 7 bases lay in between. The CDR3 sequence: CASSPREVGELFF. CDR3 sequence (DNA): TGTGCCAGCTCACCACGAGAGGTCGGGGAGCTGTTTTTT.

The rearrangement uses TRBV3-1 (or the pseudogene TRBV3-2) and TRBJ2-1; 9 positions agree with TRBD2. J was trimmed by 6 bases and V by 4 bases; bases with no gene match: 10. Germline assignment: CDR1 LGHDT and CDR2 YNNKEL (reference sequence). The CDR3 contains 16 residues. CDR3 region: CASSLAGAGGRNEQFF. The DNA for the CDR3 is TGTGCCAGCAGCCTCGCGGGGGCGGGGGGGCGCAATGAGCAGTTCTTC.

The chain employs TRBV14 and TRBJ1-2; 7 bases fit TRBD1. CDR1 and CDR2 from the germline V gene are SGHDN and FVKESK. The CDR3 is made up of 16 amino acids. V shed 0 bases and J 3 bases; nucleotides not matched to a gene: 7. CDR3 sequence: CASSQELGGADYGYTF. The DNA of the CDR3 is TGTGCCAGCAGCCAAGAGTTAGGGGGCGCTGACTATGGCTACACCTTC.

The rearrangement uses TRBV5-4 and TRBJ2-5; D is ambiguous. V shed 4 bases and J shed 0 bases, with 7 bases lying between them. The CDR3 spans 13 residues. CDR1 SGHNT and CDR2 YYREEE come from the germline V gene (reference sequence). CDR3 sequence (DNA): TGTGCCAGCAGCCCCGCGAACCAAGAGACCCAGTACTTC. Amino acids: CASSPANQETQYF.

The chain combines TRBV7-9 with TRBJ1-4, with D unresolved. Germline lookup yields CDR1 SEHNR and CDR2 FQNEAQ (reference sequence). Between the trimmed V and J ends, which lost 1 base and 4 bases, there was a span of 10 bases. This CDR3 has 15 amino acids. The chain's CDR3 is CASSLDRFLNEKLFF. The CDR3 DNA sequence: TGTGCCAGCAGCTTAGATCGGTTCCTTAATGAAAAACTGTTTTTT.

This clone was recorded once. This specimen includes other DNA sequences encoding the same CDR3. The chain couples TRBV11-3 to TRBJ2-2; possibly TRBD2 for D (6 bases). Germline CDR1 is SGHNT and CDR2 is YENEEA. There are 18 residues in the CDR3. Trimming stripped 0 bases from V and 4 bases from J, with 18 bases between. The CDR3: CASSLDHVRDWGTGELFF. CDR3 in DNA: TGTGCCAGCAGCTTAGACCATGTTCGGGACTGGGGCACCGGGGAGCTGTTTTTT.

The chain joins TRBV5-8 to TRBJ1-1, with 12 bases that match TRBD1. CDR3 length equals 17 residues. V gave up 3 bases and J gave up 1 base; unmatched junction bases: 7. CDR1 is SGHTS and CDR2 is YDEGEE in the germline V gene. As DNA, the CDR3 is TGTGCCAGCAGCTGGACGATGGGACAGGGGGCGAACACTGAAGCTTTCTTT. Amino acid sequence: CASSWTMGQGANTEAFF.